Listed here is a single T cell receptor (beta chain). This sample was taken from a study of chemoradiotherapy in HPV16-positive cancers. Some clones are missing from TCRdb's copy, which holds only in-frame ones; the method was immunoSEQ multiplex PCR. This repertoire shows 40,000 or so clones, 65% to 80% found once; its top ten account for under 5.5%. Trimming cost V 3 bases and J 4 bases, with 7 bases left between them. Looked up from germline, CDR1 is SGHVS and CDR2 is FQNEAQ. This CDR3 is 12 amino acids long. Repertoires were sampled repeatedly during chemoradiotherapy. The sequence derives from a human donor with HPV-associated anogenital cancer. The chain recombines TRBV7-8 with TRBJ2-7; the D gene is possibly TRBD1 (6 bases). This specimen consisted of blood, obtained from a patient who underwent chemoradiotherapy. CDR3 sequence (DNA): TGTGCCAGCAGCTTTCAGGGGTACGAGCAGTACTTC. It codes for CASSFQGYEQYF.